The clone carrying this TCR beta chain was seen many times. The antigen is not known. The sample comes from a study of T-cell reconstitution after alpha-beta-depleted transplantation in children. General study findings and limits: Expanded clones from the graft, numbering several hundred, reportedly supplied alpha-beta T cells about two months after transplant. At one year after transplant, newly produced T cells mostly accounted for T-cell counts and diversity.

CDR1 is SGDLS, CDR2 YYNGEE, per germline. The V and J ends lost 2 bases and 11 bases respectively, with 13 bases between them. This CDR3 has 13 residues. The library targeted TCRbeta and was prepared with unique molecular identifiers. MiXCR was run by TCRdb on the PCR reads, yielding one entry per CDR3 protein. The sample has hundreds of thousands of distinct CDR3 sequences, over 10% seen once. The sequence derives from a male patient under 18 who had a stem cell transplant for acute myeloid leukemia, so the T cells may come from the graft donor. V and J are TRBV9 and TRBJ1-4; TRBD1 might be the D (6 bases). Material: PBMCs, mostly from graft donor cells, obtained 360 days after TCRalphabeta/CD19-depleted stem cell transplant. This CDR3 reads CASSVQEGGKLFF. CDR3 nucleotides: TGTGCCAGCAGCGTTCAAGAAGGGGGGAAACTGTTTTTT.